These 20 T cell receptor beta chains came from one sample sequenced in a study of shared clonotypes between healthy human individuals. The data were produced by immunoSEQ multiplex PCR, yet TCRdb's version contains in-frame clones alone and is incomplete. The table includes 650,000 to 700,000 clones, 90% detected once. Sample: memory CD8+ T cells from PBMCs. As to subset: CD45RO+ cells pooled with CCR7-negative TemRA cells. The source of these receptors is a man younger than 30 in good health. Some clones in this sample may be carry-over from other donors' samples.

The CDR3 sequence is CARSSPRSQTVRHYGYTF. CDR3 coding DNA: TGTGCCAGAAGCTCACCCCGGTCGCAGACCGTTAGGCACTATGGCTACACCTTC. The chain employs TRBV5-3 and TRBJ1-2, with no clear D. TRBV5-3 is noted as an ORF with a role that remains uncertain. The CDR3 spans 18 residues. The ends were cut back, 3 bases at V and 3 bases at J, with 24 bases in the middle.

The rearrangement uses TRBV27 and TRBJ2-1; 10 nucleotides match TRBD2. The germline gives CDR1 MNHEY, CDR2 SMNVEV (reference sequence). The CDR3 is 15 amino acids. V trimming: 3 bases; J trimming: 6 bases; junction bases outside the gene matches: 5. DNA for the CDR3: TGTGCCAGCAGTTTTAGTCTAGCGGGGGTCAATGAGCAGTTCTTC. This sequence encodes CASSFSLAGVNEQFF.

CDR3 nucleotides: TGTGCCAGCAGTTTGGGACAGGGGGCTTCGGACGAGCAGTACTTC. It is translated as CASSLGQGASDEQYF. V and J are TRBV27 and TRBJ2-7, with TRBD1 identical over 12 bases. The CDR3 runs 15 residues. The ends lost 3 bases at V and 5 bases at J; junction bases unmatched: 5. Germline loops: CDR1 MNHEY, CDR2 SMNVEV (reference sequence).

This chain's CDR3 is CASSHGEVEIYEQYF. CDR3 DNA: TGTGCCAGCAGCCACGGGGAAGTCGAGATTTACGAGCAGTACTTC. The chain combines TRBV7-9 with TRBJ2-7, with a possible D match to TRBD2 (5 bases). Germline V CDR1 and CDR2: SEHNR, FQNEAQ (reference sequence). The CDR3 contains 15 residues. Trimming left V 5 bases short and J 4 bases short, with 18 bases between. The full variable domain, completed using reference TRBV7-9 and TRBJ2-7, is DTGVSQNPRHKITKRGQNVTFRCDPISEHNRLYWYRQTLGQGPEFLTYFQNEAQLEKSRLLSDRFSAERPKGSFSTLEIQRTEQGDSAMYLCASSHGEVEIYEQYFGPGTRLTVT.

V is TRBV6-5 and J is TRBJ1-4, with D possibly matching TRBD1 (6 bases). The V gene's germline CDR1 is MNHEY and CDR2 SVGAGI. V was clipped by 0 bases and J by 6 bases, with 11 bases between them. The length of the CDR3 is 15 residues. DNA of the CDR3: TGTGCCAGCAGTTACTCCCGGACAGTGTATGAAAAACTGTTTTTT. This encodes CASSYSRTVYEKLFF.

This rearrangement joins TRBV11-1 to TRBJ2-1; 7 positions agree with TRBD1. Germline CDR1 reads SGHAT; CDR2 reads FQDESV (reference sequence). Unmatched junction bases numbered 7, after V lost 5 bases and J lost 0 bases. The CDR3 covers 16 residues. The CDR3 region is CASSLPGTVSYNEQFF. CDR3 bases: TGTGCCAGCAGCCTACCCGGGACAGTCTCCTACAATGAGCAGTTCTTC.

V is TRBV5-1 and J is TRBJ2-1, with D possibly called TRBD1 or TRBD2 (5 bases each). The CDR3 totals 14 residues. V lost 7 bases to trimming and J lost 0 bases, with 11 bases between them. Germline lookup yields CDR1 SGHRS and CDR2 YFSETQ. The CDR3 nucleotides are TGCGCCAGCCGGGACCCGAGCTCCTACAATGAGCAGTTCTTC. This sequence encodes CASRDPSSYNEQFF.

This clone was detected only once. V usage is TRBV5-4 and J usage is TRBJ2-1; 8 nucleotides match TRBD1. V dropped 0 bases and J dropped 8; count of bases not matched to a gene: 7. Germline-derived CDR1 and CDR2 are SGHNT and YYREEE (reference sequence). CDR3 length: 15 amino acids. The CDR3 nucleotides are TGTGCCAGCAGCTTGGGTCGGACAGGGCGCGATGAGCAGTTCTTC. Its protein is CASSLGRTGRDEQFF.

J is TRBJ2-3 and V is TRBV2; 9 nucleotides line up with TRBD2. From germline, CDR1 is SNHLY and CDR2 FYNNEI. V shed 6 bases and J 4 bases; nucleotides not matched to a gene: 5. The CDR3 is made up of 14 amino acids. CDR3 DNA sequence: TGTGCCAGCAGCAGCGGGAGGCCCCCAGATACGCAGTATTTT. This codes for CASSSGRPPDTQYF.

The V gene is TRBV4-2, the J gene TRBJ1-1, with no clear D. Germline-derived CDR1 and CDR2 are LGHNA and YNFKEQ. The CDR3 has 15 residues. Trimming cost V 0 bases and J 1 base, with 9 bases left between them. CDR3 loop: CASSQDAGRNTEAFF. CDR3 bases: TGTGCCAGCAGCCAAGATGCGGGCCGGAACACTGAAGCTTTCTTT.

This chain joins TRBV6-5 and TRBJ2-7; no reliable D call. Trimming cost V 2 bases and J 4 bases, with 9 bases left between them. The CDR3 extends over 13 amino acids. Germline assignment: CDR1 MNHEY and CDR2 SVGAGI. The DNA of the CDR3 is TGTGCCAGCAGTTACCCAAAGTCGTACGAGCAGTACTTC. Its protein is CASSYPKSYEQYF.

The V and J genes are TRBV9 and TRBJ1-2; D ambiguous. Germline CDR1 reads SGDLS; CDR2 reads YYNGEE. The V end lost 6 bases, the J end lost 1 base, and 22 bases lay between the germline ends. The CDR3 sequence is 17 residues long. CDR3 coding DNA: TGTGCCAGCAACCAACAATCGAACCCCTCGAGTAACTATGGCTACACCTTC. It codes for CASNQQSNPSSNYGYTF.

This clone came up many times. The V and J genes are TRBV6-1 and TRBJ2-1; 8 positions agree with TRBD2. The CDR3 is 15 residues long. V lost 2 bases, J lost 0 bases, and 0 bases stayed unmatched. The germline V gene encodes CDR1 MNHNS and CDR2 SASEGT. CDR3 sequence: CASSELAGSYNEQFF. In DNA, the CDR3 is TGTGCCAGCAGTGAACTAGCGGGCTCCTACAATGAGCAGTTCTTC.

The rearrangement joins TRBV7-3 to TRBJ2-5; 8 bases align to TRBD2. The CDR3 covers 15 residues. The V gene's germline CDR1 is SGHTA and CDR2 FQGTGA. The J segment lost 5 bases and the V segment lost 0 bases, leaving 5 bases of the junction unmatched. CDR3 sequence: CASSLTVSGSETQYF. The CDR3 coding sequence is TGTGCCAGCAGCTTAACTGTCAGCGGGAGCGAGACCCAGTACTTC. The complete variable domain, with remaining parts taken from reference TRBV7-3 and TRBJ2-5, reads GAGVSQTPSNKVTEKGKYVELRCDPISGHTALYWYRQSLGQGPEFLIYFQGTGAADDSGLPNDRFFAVRPEGSVSTLKIQRTERGDSAVYLCASSLTVSGSETQYFGPGTRLLVL.

The V and J genes are TRBV5-1 and TRBJ1-2, with a possible D match to TRBD1 (6 bases). V dropped 4 bases and J dropped 8 bases, with 12 bases sitting between them. Per germline, CDR1 SGHRS and CDR2 YFSETQ. This CDR3 spans 12 amino acids. CDR3 DNA: TGCGCCAGCAGCAAGGGGGATGGAGGCTACACCTTC. Translating it yields CASSKGDGGYTF.

The chain uses TRBV7-9 and TRBJ2-1; 7 bases match TRBD2. CDR3 length: 14 amino acids. CDR1 SEHNR and CDR2 FQNEAQ come from the germline V gene (reference sequence). After removal of 5 bases from V and 1 base from J, the junction contained 2 bases not matched to a gene. The CDR3 region is CASSHGGSYNEQFF. The CDR3 nucleotides are TGTGCCAGCAGCCACGGGGGGTCCTACAATGAGCAGTTCTTC.

The chain couples TRBV27 to TRBJ1-2, with no clear D. CDR1 MNHEY and CDR2 SMNVEV come from the germline V gene (reference sequence). The CDR3 sequence is 13 residues long. V gave up 3 bases and J gave up 11 bases, with 16 bases separating them. The CDR3, as DNA: TGTGCCAGCAGTTTCCTGGCAGGTCCGGTGTACACCTTC. Protein sequence: CASSFLAGPVYTF.

The V and J genes are TRBV9 and TRBJ2-7; 10 nucleotides line up with TRBD1. Germline V gene data show CDR1 as SGDLS and CDR2 as YYNGEE. The CDR3 has 15 amino acids. J gave up 5 bases and V 3 bases, and 8 bases lay outside the gene matches. The CDR3 nucleotides read TGTGCCAGCAGCGCCCCGAGGACAGGGGGTAACGAGCAGTACTTC. Protein: CASSAPRTGGNEQYF. Filled out from reference TRBV9 and TRBJ2-7, the complete variable domain reads DSGVTQTPKHLITATGQRVTLRCSPRSGDLSVYWYQQSLDQGLQFLIQYYNGEERAKGNILERFSAQQFPDLHSELNLSSLELGDSALYFCASSAPRTGGNEQYFGPGTRLTVT.

The V gene is TRBV25-1, the J gene TRBJ2-1, with 8 bases that match TRBD1. The CDR3 consists of 13 residues. V was pared by 6 bases and J by 4 bases, with 2 bases of the junction left unmatched. CDR1 and CDR2 (germline): MGHDK, SYGVNS. DNA of the CDR3: TGTGCCAGCAGCGGACAGGGATACAATGAGCAGTTCTTC. Residues: CASSGQGYNEQFF.

As to this clone: A read error likely explains this, since a far larger clone differs by one base. Other DNA variants within this sample encode the same CDR3. J is TRBJ1-1 and V is TRBV2, with D hard to call. Germline V CDR1 and CDR2: SNHLY, FYNNEI. Trimming shortened V by 6 bases and J by 4 bases, and 9 bases separated the two germline ends. The CDR3 extends over 12 amino acids. The chain's CDR3 is CASSESTTEAFF. Written as DNA, the CDR3 is TGTGCCAGCAGCGAAAGTACCACTGAAGCTTTCTTT.